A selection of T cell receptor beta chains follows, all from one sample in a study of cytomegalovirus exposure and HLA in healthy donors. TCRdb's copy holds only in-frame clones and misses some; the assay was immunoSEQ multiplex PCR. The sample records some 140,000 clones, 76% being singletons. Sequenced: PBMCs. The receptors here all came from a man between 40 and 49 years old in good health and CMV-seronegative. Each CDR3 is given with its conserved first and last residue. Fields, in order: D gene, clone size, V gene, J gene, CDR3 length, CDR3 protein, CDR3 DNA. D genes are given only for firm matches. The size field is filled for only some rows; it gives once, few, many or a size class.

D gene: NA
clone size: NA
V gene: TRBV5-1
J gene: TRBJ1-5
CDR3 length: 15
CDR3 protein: CASSPGGNSNQPQHF
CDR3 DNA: TGCGCCAGCAGCCCCGGAGGAAATAGCAATCAGCCCCAGCATTTT

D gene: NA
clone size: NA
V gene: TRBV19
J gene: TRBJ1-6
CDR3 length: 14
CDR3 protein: CASTRTSYNSPLHF
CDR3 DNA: TGTGCCAGTACCCGGACTTCCTATAATTCACCCCTCCACTTT

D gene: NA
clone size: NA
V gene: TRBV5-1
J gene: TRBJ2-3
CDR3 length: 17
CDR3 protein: CASSLAIGSPSTDTQYF
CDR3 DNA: TGCGCCAGCAGCTTGGCCATCGGTAGCCCGAGCACAGATACGCAGTATTTT

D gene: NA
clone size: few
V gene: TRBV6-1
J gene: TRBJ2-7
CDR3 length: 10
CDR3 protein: CASSIYEQYF
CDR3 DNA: TGTGCCAGCAGCATCTACGAGCAGTACTTC

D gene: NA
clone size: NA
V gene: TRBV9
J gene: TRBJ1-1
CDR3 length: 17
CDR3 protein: CASSVEGDTGRGTEAFF
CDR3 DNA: TGTGCCAGCAGCGTAGAGGGAGACACAGGGCGGGGGACTGAAGCTTTCTTT

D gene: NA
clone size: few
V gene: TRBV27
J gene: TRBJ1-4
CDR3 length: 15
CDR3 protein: CASRGKQATNEKLFF
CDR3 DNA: TGTGCCAGCAGGGGGAAACAGGCAACTAATGAAAAACTGTTTTTT

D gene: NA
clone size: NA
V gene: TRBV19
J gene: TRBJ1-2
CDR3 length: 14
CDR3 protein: CASTYDSANYGYTF
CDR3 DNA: TGTGCCAGTACCTATGACAGTGCAAACTATGGCTACACCTTC

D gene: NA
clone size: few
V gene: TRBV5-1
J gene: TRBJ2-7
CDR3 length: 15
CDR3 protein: CASSLAIGQGYEQYF
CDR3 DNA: TGCGCCAGCAGCTTGGCCATCGGGCAGGGCTACGAGCAGTACTTC

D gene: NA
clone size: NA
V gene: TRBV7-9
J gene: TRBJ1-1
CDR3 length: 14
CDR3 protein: CASSLGGGRREAFF
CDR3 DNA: TGTGCCAGCAGCTTGGGTGGGGGCCGACGTGAAGCTTTCTTT

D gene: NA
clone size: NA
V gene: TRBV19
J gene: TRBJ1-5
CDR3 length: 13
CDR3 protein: CASGGQGGQPQHF
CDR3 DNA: TGTGCCAGTGGAGGGCAGGGCGGTCAGCCCCAGCATTTT

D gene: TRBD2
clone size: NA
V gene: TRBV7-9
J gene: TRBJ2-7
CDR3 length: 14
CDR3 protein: CASSLASGSYEQYF
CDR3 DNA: TGTGCCAGCAGCTTGGCTAGCGGGAGCTACGAGCAGTACTTC

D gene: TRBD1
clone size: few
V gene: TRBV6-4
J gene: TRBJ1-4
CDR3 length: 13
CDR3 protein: CARAGQVLEKLFF
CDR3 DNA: TGTGCCAGAGCCGGACAGGTCTTAGAAAAACTGTTTTTT

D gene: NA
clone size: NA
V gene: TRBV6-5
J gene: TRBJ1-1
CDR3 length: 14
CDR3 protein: CASSYTGRNTEAFF
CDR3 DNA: TGTGCCAGCAGTTATACAGGCCGAAACACTGAAGCTTTCTTT

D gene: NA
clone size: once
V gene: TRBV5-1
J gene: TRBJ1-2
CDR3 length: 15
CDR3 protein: CASSLGGASYDGYTF
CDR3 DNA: TGCGCCAGCAGCTTGGGCGGCGCCTCCTACGACGGCTACACCTTC

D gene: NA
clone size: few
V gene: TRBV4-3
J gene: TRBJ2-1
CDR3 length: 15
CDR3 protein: CASSQDFGLTWEQFF
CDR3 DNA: TGCGCCAGCAGCCAAGATTTTGGTTTGACATGGGAGCAGTTCTTC

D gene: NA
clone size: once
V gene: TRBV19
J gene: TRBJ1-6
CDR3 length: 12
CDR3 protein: CASSILGSPLHF
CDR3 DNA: TGTGCCAGTAGTATCCTAGGTTCACCCCTCCACTTT

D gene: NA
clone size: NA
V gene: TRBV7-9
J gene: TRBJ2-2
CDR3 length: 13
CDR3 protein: CASSSNPTGELFF
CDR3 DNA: TGTGCCAGCAGCTCGAACCCTACGGGGGAGCTGTTTTTT

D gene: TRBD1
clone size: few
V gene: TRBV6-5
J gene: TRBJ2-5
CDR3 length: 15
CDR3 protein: CASSYGGTGGETQYF
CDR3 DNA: TGTGCCAGCAGTTATGGCGGGACAGGGGGGGAGACCCAGTACTTC

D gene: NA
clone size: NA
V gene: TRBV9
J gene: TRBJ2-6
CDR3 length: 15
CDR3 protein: CASSPALAGANVLTF
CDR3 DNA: TGTGCCAGCAGCCCCGCTTTAGCTGGGGCCAACGTCCTGACTTTC

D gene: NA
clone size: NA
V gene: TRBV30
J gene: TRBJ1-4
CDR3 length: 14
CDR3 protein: CAWRVQDTLEKLFF
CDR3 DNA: TGTGCCTGGAGGGTCCAGGACACCCTCGAAAAACTGTTTTTT

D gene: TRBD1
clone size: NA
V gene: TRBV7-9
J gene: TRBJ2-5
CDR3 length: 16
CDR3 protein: CASSSRDRGRQETQYF
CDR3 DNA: TGTGCCAGCAGCTCCCGGGACAGGGGACGCCAAGAGACCCAGTACTTC

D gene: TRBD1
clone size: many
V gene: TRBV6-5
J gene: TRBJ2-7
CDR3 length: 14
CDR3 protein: CATSSGTGSYEQYF
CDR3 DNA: TGTGCCACTTCATCCGGGACAGGGTCCTACGAGCAGTACTTC

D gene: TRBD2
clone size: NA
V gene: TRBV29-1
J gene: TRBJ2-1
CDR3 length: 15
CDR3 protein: CSVVSGRRSYNEQFF
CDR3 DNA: TGCAGCGTTGTCAGCGGGAGGCGCTCCTACAATGAGCAGTTCTTC

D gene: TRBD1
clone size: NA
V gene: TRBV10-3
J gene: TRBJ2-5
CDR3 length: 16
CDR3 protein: CAISEARTGSGKTQYF
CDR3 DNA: TGTGCCATCAGTGAGGCCCGGACAGGTTCAGGCAAGACCCAGTACTTC

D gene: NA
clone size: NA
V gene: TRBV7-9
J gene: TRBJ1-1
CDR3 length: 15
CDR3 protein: CASSLLGPGNTEAFF
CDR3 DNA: TGTGCCAGCAGCTTACTGGGTCCGGGGAACACTGAAGCTTTCTTT

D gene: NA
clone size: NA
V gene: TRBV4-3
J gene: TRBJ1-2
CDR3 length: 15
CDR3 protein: CASSQGQLANYGYTF
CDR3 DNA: TGCGCCAGCAGCCAAGGACAGTTAGCTAACTATGGCTACACCTTC

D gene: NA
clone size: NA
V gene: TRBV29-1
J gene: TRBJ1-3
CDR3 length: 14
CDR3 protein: CSVSPQGTGNTIYF
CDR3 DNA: TGCAGCGTCTCCCCACAGGGAACTGGAAACACCATATATTTT

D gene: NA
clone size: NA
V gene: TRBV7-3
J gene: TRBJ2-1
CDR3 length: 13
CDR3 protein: CASSHHSNNEQFF
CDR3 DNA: TGTGCCAGCAGCCACCACTCGAATAATGAGCAGTTCTTC

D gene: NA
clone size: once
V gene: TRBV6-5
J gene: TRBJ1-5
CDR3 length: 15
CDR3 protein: CASRSGQPSNQPQHF
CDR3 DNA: TGTGCCAGCAGGTCCGGACAGCCGAGCAATCAGCCCCAGCATTTT

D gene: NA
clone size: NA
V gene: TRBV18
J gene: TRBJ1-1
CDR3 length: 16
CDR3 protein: CASSPQLRERSTEAFF
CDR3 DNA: TGTGCCAGCTCACCACAGTTACGGGAAAGGAGCACTGAAGCTTTCTTT

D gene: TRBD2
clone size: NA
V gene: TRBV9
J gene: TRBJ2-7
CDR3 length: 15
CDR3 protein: CASSVEAGDTYEQYF
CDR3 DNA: TGTGCCAGCAGCGTAGAAGCGGGGGACACCTACGAGCAGTACTTC

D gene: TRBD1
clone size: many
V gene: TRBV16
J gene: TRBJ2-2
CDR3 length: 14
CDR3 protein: CASSTGANTGELFF
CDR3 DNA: TGTGCCAGCAGCACAGGGGCGAACACCGGGGAGCTGTTTTTT

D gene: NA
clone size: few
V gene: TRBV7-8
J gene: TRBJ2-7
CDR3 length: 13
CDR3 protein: CASSLATFYEQYF
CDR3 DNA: TGTGCCAGCAGCTTAGCCACATTTTACGAGCAGTACTTC

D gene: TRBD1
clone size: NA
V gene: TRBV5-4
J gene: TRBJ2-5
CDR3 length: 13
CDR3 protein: CASSSGQQETQYF
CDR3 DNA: TGTGCCAGCAGCTCGGGACAGCAAGAGACCCAGTACTTC

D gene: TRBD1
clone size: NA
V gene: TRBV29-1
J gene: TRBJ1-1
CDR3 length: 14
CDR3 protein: CSVGGGQGKGEAFF
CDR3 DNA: TGCAGCGTGGGCGGGGGACAGGGGAAAGGAGAAGCTTTCTTT

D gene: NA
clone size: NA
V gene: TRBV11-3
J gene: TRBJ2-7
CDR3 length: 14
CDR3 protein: CASSFYRVSYEQYF
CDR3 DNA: TGTGCCAGCAGCTTTTACAGGGTCTCCTACGAGCAGTACTTC

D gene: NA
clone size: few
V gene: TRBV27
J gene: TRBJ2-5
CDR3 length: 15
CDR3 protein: CASSLTGLLGETQYF
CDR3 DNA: TGTGCCAGCAGTTTGACGGGACTCTTGGGGGAGACCCAGTACTTC

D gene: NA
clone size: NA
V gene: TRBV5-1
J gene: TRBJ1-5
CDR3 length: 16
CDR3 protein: CASSLGVEGADQPQHF
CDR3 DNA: TGCGCCAGCAGCTTGGGGGTTGAAGGGGCGGATCAGCCCCAGCATTTT

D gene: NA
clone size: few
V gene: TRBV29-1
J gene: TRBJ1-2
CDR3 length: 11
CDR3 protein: CSVVRTYGYTF
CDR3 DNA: TGCAGCGTTGTTAGAACCTATGGCTACACCTTC

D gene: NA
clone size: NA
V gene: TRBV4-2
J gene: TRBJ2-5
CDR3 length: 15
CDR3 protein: CASSQWTADQETQYF
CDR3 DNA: TGTGCCAGCAGTCAATGGACAGCCGATCAAGAGACCCAGTACTTC

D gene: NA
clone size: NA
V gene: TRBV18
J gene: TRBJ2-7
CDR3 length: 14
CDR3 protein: CASSLRRDSYEQYF
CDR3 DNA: TGTGCCAGCTCCCTTAGACGGGACTCCTACGAGCAGTACTTC

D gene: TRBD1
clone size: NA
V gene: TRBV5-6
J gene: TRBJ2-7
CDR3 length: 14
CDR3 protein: CASSFGQGSYEQYF
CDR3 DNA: TGTGCCAGCAGCTTTGGACAGGGTTCCTACGAGCAGTACTTC

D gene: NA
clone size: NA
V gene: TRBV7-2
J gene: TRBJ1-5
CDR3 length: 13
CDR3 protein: CASSNRGNQPQHF
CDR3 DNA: TGTGCCAGCAGCAATAGGGGTAATCAGCCCCAGCATTTT

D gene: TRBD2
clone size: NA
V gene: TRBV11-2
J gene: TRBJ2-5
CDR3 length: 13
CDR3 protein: CASSVLAGEAQYF
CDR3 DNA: TGTGCCAGCAGCGTCCTAGCGGGGGAGGCCCAGTACTTC

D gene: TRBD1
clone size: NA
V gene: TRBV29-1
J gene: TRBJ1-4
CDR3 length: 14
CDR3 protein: CSAGQGGTNEKLFF
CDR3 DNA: TGCAGCGCCGGACAGGGAGGCACTAATGAAAAACTGTTTTTT

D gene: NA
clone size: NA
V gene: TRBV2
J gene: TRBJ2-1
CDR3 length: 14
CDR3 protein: CASSEDYAYNEQFF
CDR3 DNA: TGTGCCAGCAGTGAAGACTACGCCTACAATGAGCAGTTCTTC

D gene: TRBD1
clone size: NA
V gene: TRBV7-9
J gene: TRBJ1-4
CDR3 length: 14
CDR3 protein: CASSPQGAVEKLFF
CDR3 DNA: TGTGCCAGCAGCCCACAGGGGGCGGTAGAAAAACTGTTTTTT

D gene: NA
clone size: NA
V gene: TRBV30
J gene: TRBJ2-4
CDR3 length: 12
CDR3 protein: CAWGRTENIQYF
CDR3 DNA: TGTGCCTGGGGGAGGACGGAAAACATTCAGTACTTC

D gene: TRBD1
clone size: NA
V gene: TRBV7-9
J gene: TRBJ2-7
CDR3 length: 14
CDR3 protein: CASSPDRQGYEQYF
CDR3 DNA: TGTGCCAGCAGCCCCGACCGACAGGGATACGAGCAGTACTTC

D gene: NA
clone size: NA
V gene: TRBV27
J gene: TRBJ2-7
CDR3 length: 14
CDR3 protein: CASSLLAGLYEQYF
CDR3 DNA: TGTGCCAGCAGTTTATTGGCAGGGCTCTACGAGCAGTACTTC

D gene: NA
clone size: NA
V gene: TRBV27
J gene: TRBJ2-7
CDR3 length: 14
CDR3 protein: CASSWGSGYYEQYF
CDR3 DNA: TGTGCCAGCAGTTGGGGTTCAGGGTACTACGAGCAGTACTTC

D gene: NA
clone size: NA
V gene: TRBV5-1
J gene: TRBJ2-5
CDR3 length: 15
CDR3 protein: CASSLGRAVQETQYF
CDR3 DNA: TGCGCCAGCAGCTTGGGGAGGGCCGTCCAAGAGACCCAGTACTTC

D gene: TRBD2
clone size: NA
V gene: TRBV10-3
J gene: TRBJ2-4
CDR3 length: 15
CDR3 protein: CAISLTGTSGDIQYF
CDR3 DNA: TGTGCCATCAGTTTAACCGGGACTAGTGGGGACATTCAGTACTTC

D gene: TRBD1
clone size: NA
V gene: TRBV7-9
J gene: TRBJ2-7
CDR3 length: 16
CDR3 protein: CASSESTGAGHYEQYF
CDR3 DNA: TGTGCCAGCAGCGAATCGACAGGGGCCGGCCACTACGAGCAGTACTTC

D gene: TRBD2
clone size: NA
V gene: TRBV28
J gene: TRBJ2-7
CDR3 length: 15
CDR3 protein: CASSLLAGGEYEQYF
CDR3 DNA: TGTGCCAGCAGTTTACTAGCGGGAGGGGAATACGAGCAGTACTTC

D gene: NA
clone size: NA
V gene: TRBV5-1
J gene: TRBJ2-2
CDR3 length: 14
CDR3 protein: CASSFRGNTGELFF
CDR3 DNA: TGCGCCAGCAGCTTTAGAGGGAACACCGGGGAGCTGTTTTTT

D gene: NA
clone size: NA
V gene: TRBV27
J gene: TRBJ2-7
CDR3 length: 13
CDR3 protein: CASASGSSYEQYF
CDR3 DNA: TGTGCCAGCGCCTCAGGGTCCTCCTACGAGCAGTACTTC

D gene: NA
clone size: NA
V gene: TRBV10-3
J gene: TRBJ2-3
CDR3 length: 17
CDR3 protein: CAISESPGLLSTDTQYF
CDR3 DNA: TGTGCCATCAGTGAGTCCCCGGGACTCCTGAGCACAGATACGCAGTATTTT

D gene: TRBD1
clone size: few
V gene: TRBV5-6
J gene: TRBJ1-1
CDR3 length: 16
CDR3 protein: CASRGTYRGVNTEAFF
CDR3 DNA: TGTGCCAGCAGGGGAACCTACAGGGGAGTGAACACTGAAGCTTTCTTT

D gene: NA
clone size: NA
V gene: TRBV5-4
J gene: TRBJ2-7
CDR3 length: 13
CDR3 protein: CASSSSLSYEQYF
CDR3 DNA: TGTGCCAGCAGCTCAAGTCTATCCTACGAGCAGTACTTC